This T cell receptor (beta chain) was identified in a study of molecular identifiers for immune sequencing clone quantification. Overall study results and limits: Shared barcodes on identical TCR molecules could underestimate the sizes of highly expanded clones. Under 1% of molecules in naive cells, but over 99% of effector molecules, belonged to clones above 20 RNA copies.

Germline assignment: CDR1 LGHNA and CDR2 YSLEER. The V and J ends lost 0 bases and 5 bases respectively, with 12 bases between them. The CDR3 sequence is 15 residues long. TCRdb redid the calling of the PCR reads with MiXCR, one entry per CDR3 protein. Seen here are over 70,000 distinct CDR3 sequences, approximately 25% observed once, and the top ten hold less than 0.85%. In this sample, this clonotype turned up many times. Its target is unknown. Naive CD8 T cells were sorted as CD8+CD4-CCR7+CD45RA+. The chain combines TRBV4-3 with TRBJ2-3; D unresolved. The sequence came from a human donor in good health. Some libraries in this study had Jurkat cell RNA spiked in. Sequencing was carried out using naive CD8+ T cells from blood, with Jurkat cell RNA spiked in. Subset indicated: FACS-sorted CD8+CD4-CCR7+CD45RA+ naive T cells. The CDR3 nucleotides read TGCGCCAGCAGCCAAGATCATGGGGTGGAAGATACGCAGTATTTT. This encodes CASSQDHGVEDTQYF.